The 11 T cell receptor beta chains below come from one sample, sequenced in a study of blood T cell repertoires in COVID-19. The data were produced by immunoSEQ multiplex PCR, yet TCRdb's version contains in-frame clones alone and is incomplete. Here the sample spans about 250,000 clones, roughly 88% being singletons. The material sequenced was peripheral blood. The receptors derive from a man aged 35 to 55 with acute or convalescent COVID-19.

In its sample, this clone was seen a few times. The gene calls are TRBV3-1 (or the pseudogene TRBV3-2) and TRBJ2-3, with TRBD2 matching 15 bases. V dropped 0 bases and J dropped 7; count of bases not matched to a gene: 8. The CDR3 covers 18 residues. Germline V lookup: CDR1 LGHDT, CDR2 YNNKEL (reference sequence). CDR3 in amino acids: CASSQEGLAGGLTNTQYF. The CDR3 coding sequence is TGTGCCAGCAGCCAAGAGGGACTAGCGGGAGGCCTAACAAATACGCAGTATTTT.

The V gene is TRBV7-2, the J gene TRBJ1-5; the D gene is possibly TRBD1 (5 bases). Germline V gene data show CDR1 as SGHTA and CDR2 as FQGNSA. The CDR3 totals 15 residues. V shed 5 bases and J shed 5 bases, with 16 bases lying between them. For the CDR3, the DNA is TGTGCCAGCAGCCCCAACGCGGGGGGGGATCAGCCCCAGCATTTT. This sequence encodes CASSPNAGGDQPQHF.

DNA of the CDR3: TGTGCCAGCTCACCTGCGACAGGGACCTACGAGCAGTACTTC. Amino acids: CASSPATGTYEQYF. The J gene is TRBJ2-7, the V gene TRBV18; 7 positions agree with TRBD1. From germline, CDR1 is KGHSH and CDR2 LQKENI. V lost 3 bases to trimming and J lost 2 bases; unmatched junction nucleotides: 4. The CDR3 length is 14 residues. Drawing the rest from reference TRBV18 and TRBJ2-7, the complete variable domain is NAGVMQNPRHLVRRRGQEARLRCSPMKGHSHVYWYRQLPEEGLKFMVYLQKENIIDESGMPKERFSAEFPKEGPSILRIQQVVRGDSAAYFCASSPATGTYEQYFGPGTRLTVT.

This clone was seen once. The J gene is TRBJ2-1, the V gene TRBV4-1, with D perhaps matching TRBD2 (5 bases). Germline V gene lookup returns CDR1 MGHRA and CDR2 YSYEKL. The CDR3 is made up of 14 amino acids. Trimming removed 4 bases at V and 7 bases at J, with 14 bases between. The CDR3 is CASSRSVRENEQFF. The CDR3 DNA reads as TGCGCCAGCAGCCGATCCGTTCGGGAAAATGAGCAGTTCTTC.

This clone was observed a few times. This chain joins TRBV20-1 and TRBJ2-7; 13 positions match TRBD2. The V segment lost 3 bases and the J segment 3 bases; nucleotides outside the gene matches: 5. Germline V gene lookup returns CDR1 DFQATT and CDR2 SNEGSKA (reference sequence). The length of the CDR3 is 15 residues. The DNA of the CDR3 is TGCAGTGCTAGTCTGAGGACTAGCGGGAGCTACGAGCAGTACTTC. Residues: CSASLRTSGSYEQYF.

The chain has TRBV11-2 and TRBJ2-2, with 8 nucleotides matching TRBD2. Losses at the gene ends were 5 bases for V and 7 bases for J; bases not matched to a gene: 12. This CDR3 is built from 16 residues. From germline, CDR1 is SGHAT and CDR2 FQNNGV. CDR3 sequence (DNA): TGTGCCAGCAGCCCCCCTCCCGGGGGGGGACACGGGGAGCTGTTTTTT. Its protein product is CASSPPPGGGHGELFF.

The V gene is TRBV6-1, the J gene TRBJ1-6; TRBD1 matches 7 bases. Germline V gene data show CDR1 as MNHNS and CDR2 as SASEGT. V was pared by 0 bases and J by 7 bases, with 9 bases of the junction left unmatched. This CDR3 has 17 amino acids. CDR3 amino acids: CASSEAMTGLGNSPLHF. CDR3 bases: TGTGCCAGCAGTGAAGCAATGACAGGGTTGGGCAATTCACCCCTCCACTTT.

The V and J genes are TRBV30 and TRBJ1-5; D is unresolved. CDR1 and CDR2 (germline): GTSNPN, SVGIG (reference sequence). The CDR3 contains 14 residues. V lost 0 bases and J 4 bases, leaving 10 bases between the germline ends. DNA of the CDR3: TGTGCCTGGAGTGTACTAACGGATAATCAGCCCCAGCATTTT. Translation gives CAWSVLTDNQPQHF.

This clone was counted only a few times. The chain employs TRBV7-3 and TRBJ2-7, with 11 bases lining up with TRBD2. Germline-derived CDR1 and CDR2 are SGHTA and FQGTGA. The CDR3 is 15 residues long. V was clipped by 1 base and J by 3 bases; unmatched bases: 2. As DNA, the CDR3 is TGTGCCAGCAGCTTAAAACTAGCGGGAGTCTACGAGCAGTACTTC. The encoded protein is CASSLKLAGVYEQYF.

V is TRBV27 and J is TRBJ1-2; D possibly corresponds to TRBD1 (6 bases). The germline V gene has CDR1 MNHEY and CDR2 SMNVEV (reference sequence). The CDR3 is made up of 16 amino acids. The germline V and J ends were trimmed by 0 bases and 3 bases, with 14 bases remaining between them. The chain's CDR3 is CASSLSGVKGDYGYTF. CDR3 nucleotide sequence: TGTGCCAGCAGTTTATCGGGGGTAAAGGGGGACTATGGCTACACCTTC.

A word on this clone: The same CDR3 is also encoded by other DNA sequences in this sample. This chain joins TRBV3-1 (or the pseudogene TRBV3-2) and TRBJ1-5, with D hard to call. With 1 base removed from V and 1 base from J, the gap between germline ends came to 5 bases. Germline CDR1 is LGHDT and CDR2 is YNNKEL (reference sequence). The CDR3 contains 14 residues. The CDR3 DNA reads as TGTGCCAGCAGCCAAGCCATCAGCAATCAGCCCCAGCATTTT. Translating gives CASSQAISNQPQHF.